The present T cell receptor (beta chain) was sequenced within a study of T cell responses to AZD1222 COVID-19 vaccine. On the study more broadly: Analyses pooled second doses at about 4 or about 12 weeks.

In regard to this clone: Its antigen is still unknown.

Generated by immunoSEQ multiplex PCR, the TCRdb table keeps only in-frame clones and is missing some. The table lists around 30,000 clones, just over 90% of them singletons, with 45% in the top ten. The study's findings and limits: Donors were largely white British and mainly female; clonal diversity was possibly underestimated. The CD4 TCRs associated with vaccination extended across spike and predominated at 160-218 and 743-854. Two AZD1222 doses significantly raised spike-specific TCR breadth and depth over controls.

The sequence derives from an adult in good health. This material consisted of peripheral blood, taken on day 0 of AZD1222 vaccination.

The DNA of the CDR3 is TGTGCCAGCAGCCTGGATAGCGGGGGGGCCCCAGATACGCAGTATTTT. Protein sequence: CASSLDSGGAPDTQYF. This sequence joins TRBV7-2 and TRBJ2-3; 11 bases agree with TRBD2. The V gene's germline CDR1 is SGHTA and CDR2 FQGNSA. The CDR3 runs to 16 residues. After removal of 5 bases from V and 4 bases from J, the junction contained 8 bases not matched to a gene. The entire variable domain, with the rest obtained from reference TRBV7-2 and TRBJ2-3, is as follows: GAGVSQSPSNKVTEKGKDVELRCDPISGHTALYWYRQSLGQGLEFLIYFQGNSAPDKSGLPSDRFSAERTGGSVSTLTIQRTQQEDSAVYLCASSLDSGGAPDTQYFGPGTRLTVL.